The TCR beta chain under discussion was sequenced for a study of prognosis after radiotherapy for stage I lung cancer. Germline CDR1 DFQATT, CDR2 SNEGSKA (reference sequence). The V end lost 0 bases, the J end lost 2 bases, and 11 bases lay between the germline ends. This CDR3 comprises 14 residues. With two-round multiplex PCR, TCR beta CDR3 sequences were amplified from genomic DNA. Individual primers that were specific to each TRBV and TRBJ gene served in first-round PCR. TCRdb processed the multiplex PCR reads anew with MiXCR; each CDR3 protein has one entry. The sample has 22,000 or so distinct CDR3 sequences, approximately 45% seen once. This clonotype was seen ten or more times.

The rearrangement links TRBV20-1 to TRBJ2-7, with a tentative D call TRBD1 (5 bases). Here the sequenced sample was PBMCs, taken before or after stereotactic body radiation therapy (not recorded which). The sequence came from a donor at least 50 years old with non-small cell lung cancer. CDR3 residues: CSARDRQPPYEQYF. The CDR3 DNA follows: TGCAGTGCTAGAGATCGACAGCCACCCTACGAGCAGTACTTC.